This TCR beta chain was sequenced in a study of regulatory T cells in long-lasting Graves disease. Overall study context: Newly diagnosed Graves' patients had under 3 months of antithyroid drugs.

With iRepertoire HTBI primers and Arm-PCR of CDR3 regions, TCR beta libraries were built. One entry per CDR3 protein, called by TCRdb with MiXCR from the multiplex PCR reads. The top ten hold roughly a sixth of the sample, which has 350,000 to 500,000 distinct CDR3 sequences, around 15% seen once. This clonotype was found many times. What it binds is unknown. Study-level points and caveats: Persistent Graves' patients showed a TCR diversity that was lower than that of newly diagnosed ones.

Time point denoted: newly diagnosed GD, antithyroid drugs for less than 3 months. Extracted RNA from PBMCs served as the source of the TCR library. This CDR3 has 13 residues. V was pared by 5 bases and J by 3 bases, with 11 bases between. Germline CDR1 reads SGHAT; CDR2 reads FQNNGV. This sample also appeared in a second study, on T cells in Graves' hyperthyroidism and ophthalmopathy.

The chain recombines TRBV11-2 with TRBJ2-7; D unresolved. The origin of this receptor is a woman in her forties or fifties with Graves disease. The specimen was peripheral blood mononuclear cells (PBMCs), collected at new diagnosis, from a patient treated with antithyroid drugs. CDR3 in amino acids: CASSAPTYYEQYF. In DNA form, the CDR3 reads TGTGCCAGCAGCGCCCCCACTTACTACGAGCAGTACTTC. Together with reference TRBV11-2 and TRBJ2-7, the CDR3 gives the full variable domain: EAGVAQSPRYKIIEKRQSVAFWCNPISGHATLYWYQQILGQGPKLLIQFQNNGVVDDSQLPKDRFSAERLKGVDSTLKIQPAKLEDSAVYLCASSAPTYYEQYFGPGTRLTVT.